Sequencing of this T cell receptor (beta chain) was carried out in a study of cytomegalovirus exposure and HLA in healthy donors. This cohort consisted of healthy bone marrow donors. Nominally healthy donors provided the samples, though records likely missed some immune exposures. Germline V CDR1 and CDR2: MNHEY, SVGAGI. V lost 1 base and J lost 1, with 10 bases in between. The CDR3 length is 15 residues. 13 Jbeta primers and 60 Vbeta primers were used for the PCR. The repertoire was sequenced with immunoSEQ multiplex PCR; TCRdb's copy has only in-frame clones and lacks some. Here the sample spans approximately 100,000 clones, 60% to 80% being singletons.

Sequencing was done on a sample of PBMCs. The receptor was derived from a woman aged 18-30 years in good health and CMV-seropositive. V usage is TRBV6-5 and J usage is TRBJ1-2; weak D call: TRBD1 (6 bases). CDR3 in amino acids: CASSYWVGHNYGYTF. For the CDR3, the DNA is TGTGCCAGCAGTTACTGGGTGGGACATAACTATGGCTACACCTTC.